This T cell receptor beta chain is from a study of T cells in Graves' hyperthyroidism and ophthalmopathy. RNA transcripts served as the template for amplifying TCR beta CDR3 regions. TCR CDR3 regions were first amplified by RT-PCR with HTBI primers. One entry per CDR3 protein results from TCRdb running MiXCR on the multiplex PCR reads. The sample shows over 500,000 distinct CDR3 sequences, 35% to 50% of them seen only once. Clinical symptoms, serum thyroxine and TRAb, thyroid ultrasound and orbital computed tomography were used for the diagnoses. This clonotype was seen more than once but under ten times. CDR3 length: 15 amino acids. CDR1 is SGHTA and CDR2 is FQGTGA in the germline V gene. V was cut by 6 bases and J by 3 bases, with 12 bases left in between.

The material sequenced was peripheral blood or thyroid tissue (not recorded which). This clonotype was sampled from an adult woman with Graves' disease, either hyperthyroidism or ophthalmopathy (not recorded which). The V call is TRBV7-3, the J call TRBJ1-6; no reliable D call. CDR3 amino acids: CASSFVGIYNSPLHF. As DNA, the CDR3 is TGTGCCAGCAGTTTTGTCGGTATCTATAATTCACCCCTCCACTTT. Full variable domain (rest looked up from reference TRBV7-3 and TRBJ1-6): GAGVSQTPSNKVTEKGKYVELRCDPISGHTALYWYRQSLGQGPEFLIYFQGTGAADDSGLPNDRFFAVRPEGSVSTLKIQRTERGDSAVYLCASSFVGIYNSPLHFGNGTRLTVT.